Sequencing of this TCR beta chain was carried out in a study of T cell responses to AZD1222 COVID-19 vaccine. Study-level background: Samples with a second dose at about 4 or about 12 weeks were pooled together.

Notes on this clone: Antigen specificity is unknown.

Study results and caveats: Among those given AZD1222, only 6 or 7 were seropositive at baseline. Spike was spanned by vaccine-associated CD4 TCRs, with dominance at 160-218 and 743-854. Donors were largely white British and mainly female; clonal diversity was possibly underestimated.

TCRdb's copy holds only in-frame clones and misses some; the assay was immunoSEQ multiplex PCR. The data contain approximately 57,000 clones, more than 75% of them seen just once; the ten biggest clones take up 16%. The CDR3 contains 12 residues. Deletions cut 3 bases from V and 6 bases from J, with 6 bases between. The sequencing used peripheral blood, collected on day 0 of AZD1222 vaccination. The sequence was collected from an adult in good health. The chain couples TRBV12-3 or TRBV12-4 to TRBJ1-5; no definite D call. The CDR3 loop reads CASSLAPQPQHF. In DNA form, the CDR3 reads TGTGCCAGCAGTTTGGCTCCTCAGCCCCAGCATTTT.